A selection of T cell receptor beta chains follows, all from one sample in a study of OX40 agonist ivuxolimab in advanced cancers. Clones were read by immunoSEQ multiplex PCR, and TCRdb kept only the in-frame ones, dropping some. The sample lists 65,000 to 80,000 clones, roughly 90% occurring once. The sample in question was CD4+ or CD8+ T cells sorted from blood, obtained in a trial of the OX40 agonist ivuxolimab. The source is an adult with an advanced solid tumor such as melanoma, head and neck, liver or kidney cancer. The conserved cysteine and the conserved F or W are not part of the CDR3 here. Each record gives: V gene, CDR3 protein.

TRBV27	ASSKTGLGKNIQY
TRBV19	ASNDNGQRTSGELF
TRBV19	ASSRGLAGDNEQF
TRBV18	ASSPGQTREASYEQY
TRBV18	ASSHGQGSTEAF
TRBV27	ASSIRGNSYNEQF
TRBV18	ASSPDRGYGYT
TRBV7-9	ASSSYRWGPMGETQY
TRBV30	AWSIGTNTDTQY
TRBV19	ASSMGQRGRREKLF
TRBV7-2	ASSGRQGAFDEQY
TRBV11-1	ASSVRLAGDNEQF
TRBV11-1	ASSSKREMAGELF
TRBV19	ASSIDGQEAMPGTEAF
TRBV19	ASSTTGQGRYQPQH
TRBV6-5	ASSYTKNTEAF
TRBV6-5	ASTKRVMGNTEAF
TRBV27	ASSLFAGGQYNEQF
TRBV4-3	ASSRGTLLGELF
TRBV4-1	ASSDTLTARRTGDGYT
TRBV29-1	SVFQGQGYSGANVLT
TRBV27	ASRSRTPPYEQY
TRBV6-8	ASTPPSLTSGGTKY
TRBV7-9	ASSLGIASLTEAF
TRBV6-4	ASSAFAGPIKGGYT
TRBV5-1	ASSLVEQVYNEQF
TRBV2	ASSELGSGANVLT
TRBV19	ASTNFDNQDNEQF
TRBV2	ASSVGPKKGNTEAF
TRBV5-6	ASSSWTSGRGDTQY
TRBV27	ASSSQGGARETQY
TRBV19	AARGPDQNTGELF
TRBV19	ASSIGGLGNQPQH
TRBV29-1	SVATGTGAQPQH
TRBV7-8	ASSSHWGQGAGETQY
TRBV6-6	ASSYSHTEAF
TRBV5-4	ASSSGQEGEKLF
TRBV5-1	ASAVLAGGVDEQF
TRBV6-1	ASSAPGINEQF
TRBV7-2	ASSLDQGNYGYT